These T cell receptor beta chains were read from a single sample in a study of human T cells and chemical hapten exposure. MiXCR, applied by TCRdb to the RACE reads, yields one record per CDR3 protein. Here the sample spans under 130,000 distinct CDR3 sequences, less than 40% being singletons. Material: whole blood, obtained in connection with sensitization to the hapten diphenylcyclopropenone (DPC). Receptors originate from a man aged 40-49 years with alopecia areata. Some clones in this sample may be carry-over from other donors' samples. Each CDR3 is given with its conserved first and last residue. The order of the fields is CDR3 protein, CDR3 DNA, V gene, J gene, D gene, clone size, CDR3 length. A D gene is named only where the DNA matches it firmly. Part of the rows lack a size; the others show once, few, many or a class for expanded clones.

CDR3aa: CASSLDAGTEAFF; CDR3nt: TGTGCTAGCAGCTTGGACGCGGGGACAGAAGCTTTCTTT; v_gene: TRBV7-7; j_gene: TRBJ1-1; d_gene: NA; abundance: NA; len: 13
CDR3aa: CASSWMADTQYF; CDR3nt: TGCGCCAGCAGCTGGATGGCAGATACGCAGTATTTT; v_gene: TRBV5-1; j_gene: TRBJ2-3; d_gene: NA; abundance: NA; len: 12
CDR3aa: CSATLLGQYF; CDR3nt: TGCAGTGCTACCCTACTGGGCCAGTACTTC; v_gene: TRBV20-1; j_gene: TRBJ2-5; d_gene: NA; abundance: NA; len: 10
CDR3aa: CASSYALAEQKETQYF; CDR3nt: TGTGCCAGCAGTTACGCACTAGCGGAGCAGAAAGAGACCCAGTACTTC; v_gene: TRBV6-2/TRBV6-3; j_gene: TRBJ2-5; d_gene: TRBD2; abundance: NA; len: 16
CDR3aa: CASSIGAGVTYGYTF; CDR3nt: TGTGCCAGTAGTATTGGCGCAGGGGTGACCTATGGCTACACCTTC; v_gene: TRBV19; j_gene: TRBJ1-2; d_gene: NA; abundance: NA; len: 15
CDR3aa: CAISESMAGNTEAFF; CDR3nt: TGTGCCATCAGTGAGTCGATGGCGGGGAACACTGAAGCTTTCTTT; v_gene: TRBV10-3; j_gene: TRBJ1-1; d_gene: NA; abundance: few; len: 15
CDR3aa: CSASTGQPQHF; CDR3nt: TGCAGTGCTAGTACAGGTCAGCCCCAGCATTTT; v_gene: TRBV20-1; j_gene: TRBJ1-5; d_gene: NA; abundance: NA; len: 11
CDR3aa: CASSSNTGELFF; CDR3nt: TGTGCCAGTAGCTCGAACACCGGGGAGCTGTTTTTT; v_gene: TRBV19; j_gene: TRBJ2-2; d_gene: NA; abundance: NA; len: 12
CDR3aa: CASSSNWGDTQYF; CDR3nt: TGTGCCAGCAGCTCCAATTGGGGAGATACGCAGTATTTT; v_gene: TRBV11-3; j_gene: TRBJ2-3; d_gene: NA; abundance: NA; len: 13
CDR3aa: CSAYIAGLQETQYF; CDR3nt: TGCAGTGCTTACATAGCGGGGTTACAAGAGACCCAGTACTTC; v_gene: TRBV20-1; j_gene: TRBJ2-5; d_gene: TRBD2; abundance: few; len: 14
CDR3aa: CASSSQGARTDTQYF; CDR3nt: TGTGCCAGCAGCTCACAGGGGGCGCGCACAGATACGCAGTATTTT; v_gene: TRBV12-3/TRBV12-4; j_gene: TRBJ2-3; d_gene: TRBD1; abundance: once; len: 15
CDR3aa: CSVDLAGPDTQYF; CDR3nt: TGCAGCGTTGATCTAGCGGGACCGGATACGCAGTATTTT; v_gene: TRBV29-1; j_gene: TRBJ2-3; d_gene: TRBD2; abundance: NA; len: 13
CDR3aa: CASSQEVQQGAWNYGYTF; CDR3nt: TGCGCCAGCAGCCAAGAGGTCCAACAGGGGGCATGGAACTATGGCTACACCTTC; v_gene: TRBV4-3; j_gene: TRBJ1-2; d_gene: TRBD1; abundance: few; len: 18
CDR3aa: CSARDKGRLSNQPQHF; CDR3nt: TGCAGTGCTAGAGATAAGGGGAGATTGAGCAATCAGCCCCAGCATTTT; v_gene: TRBV20-1; j_gene: TRBJ1-5; d_gene: NA; abundance: few; len: 16
CDR3aa: CACSQDQIQREAQNRTDTQYF; CDR3nt: TGTGCCTGCAGCCAAGATCAGATCCAGCGGGAGGCCCAAAACCGTACAGATACGCAGTATTTT; v_gene: TRBV4-2; j_gene: TRBJ2-3; d_gene: TRBD2; abundance: NA; len: 21
CDR3aa: CSVSGQGRTGANVLTF; CDR3nt: TGCAGCGTTTCCGGGCAGGGAAGAACTGGGGCCAACGTCCTGACTTTC; v_gene: TRBV29-1; j_gene: TRBJ2-6; d_gene: NA; abundance: many; len: 16
CDR3aa: CASSFPAGGRHEQFF; CDR3nt: TGTGCCAGCAGTTTCCCAGCGGGAGGGCGCCATGAGCAGTTCTTC; v_gene: TRBV12-3/TRBV12-4; j_gene: TRBJ2-1; d_gene: TRBD2; abundance: few; len: 15
CDR3aa: CATSDSRIVYGYTF; CDR3nt: TGTGCCACCAGTGATTCAAGGATAGTCTATGGCTACACCTTC; v_gene: TRBV24-1; j_gene: TRBJ1-2; d_gene: NA; abundance: NA; len: 14
CDR3aa: CASSLVQGAIYNEQFF; CDR3nt: TGTGCCAGCAGCTTAGTACAGGGGGCGATCTACAATGAGCAGTTCTTC; v_gene: TRBV11-2; j_gene: TRBJ2-1; d_gene: TRBD1; abundance: NA; len: 16
CDR3aa: CSARDHLLQGSNYGYTF; CDR3nt: TGCAGTGCCCGCGACCATTTATTACAGGGATCTAACTATGGCTACACCTTC; v_gene: TRBV20-1; j_gene: TRBJ1-2; d_gene: NA; abundance: few; len: 17
CDR3aa: CASSQESRGTDTHYF; CDR3nt: TGTGCCAGCAGCCAAGAGTCCAGGGGCACAGATACGCACTATTTT; v_gene: TRBV4-2; j_gene: TRBJ2-3; d_gene: NA; abundance: NA; len: 15
CDR3aa: CASSPLGGSTDTQYF; CDR3nt: TGTGCCAGCAGTCCCCTTGGCGGGAGCACAGATACGCAGTATTTT; v_gene: TRBV12-3/TRBV12-4; j_gene: TRBJ2-3; d_gene: NA; abundance: few; len: 15
CDR3aa: CASSTTVETQYF; CDR3nt: TGTGCCAGCAGCACGACCGTAGAGACCCAGTACTTC; v_gene: TRBV7-2; j_gene: TRBJ2-5; d_gene: NA; abundance: few; len: 12
CDR3aa: CASSPMVGEQFF; CDR3nt: TGTGCCAGCAGCCCCATGGTCGGTGAGCAGTTCTTC; v_gene: TRBV6-5; j_gene: TRBJ2-1; d_gene: NA; abundance: few; len: 12
CDR3aa: CASGLLAGVMDTQYF; CDR3nt: TGTGCTAGTGGTTTGTTAGCGGGAGTTATGGATACGCAGTATTTT; v_gene: TRBV12-5; j_gene: TRBJ2-3; d_gene: TRBD2; abundance: few; len: 15
CDR3aa: CASGPGQTANYGYTF; CDR3nt: TGTGCCAGCGGTCCCGGACAGACAGCTAACTATGGCTACACCTTC; v_gene: TRBV7-2; j_gene: TRBJ1-2; d_gene: NA; abundance: few; len: 15
CDR3aa: CASSLAQVKTEAFF; CDR3nt: TGTGCCAGCAGTTTAGCGCAAGTAAAAACTGAAGCTTTCTTT; v_gene: TRBV12-3/TRBV12-4; j_gene: TRBJ1-1; d_gene: NA; abundance: few; len: 14
CDR3aa: CSASPSEKLFF; CDR3nt: TGCAGTGCCAGTCCGAGCGAAAAACTGTTTTTT; v_gene: TRBV20-1; j_gene: TRBJ1-4; d_gene: NA; abundance: NA; len: 11
CDR3aa: CASSLVTGGNEQFF; CDR3nt: TGTGCCAGCAGCTTAGTGACTGGCGGCAATGAGCAGTTCTTC; v_gene: TRBV7-2; j_gene: TRBJ2-1; d_gene: NA; abundance: NA; len: 14
CDR3aa: CASSPRSGYNQPQHF; CDR3nt: TGTGCCAGCAGTCCGCGTTCTGGTTACAATCAGCCCCAGCATTTT; v_gene: TRBV6-5; j_gene: TRBJ1-5; d_gene: NA; abundance: NA; len: 15
CDR3aa: CATGRGEEDTQYF; CDR3nt: TGTGCCACCGGCAGGGGGGAGGAAGATACGCAGTATTTT; v_gene: TRBV10-3; j_gene: TRBJ2-3; d_gene: NA; abundance: NA; len: 13
CDR3aa: CASSIFTVNYGYTF; CDR3nt: TGTGCCAGCAGCATTTTTACGGTGAACTATGGCTACACCTTC; v_gene: TRBV7-2; j_gene: TRBJ1-2; d_gene: NA; abundance: few; len: 14
CDR3aa: CAISVEGGFEQYF; CDR3nt: TGTGCCATCAGTGTAGAGGGGGGGTTCGAGCAGTACTTC; v_gene: TRBV10-3; j_gene: TRBJ2-7; d_gene: NA; abundance: NA; len: 13
CDR3aa: CSVGSRLRSNTEAFF; CDR3nt: TGCAGCGTTGGGTCAAGGTTACGCTCGAACACTGAAGCTTTCTTT; v_gene: TRBV29-1; j_gene: TRBJ1-1; d_gene: NA; abundance: NA; len: 15
CDR3aa: CATSLIETQYF; CDR3nt: TGTGCCACTAGTTTAATAGAGACCCAGTACTTC; v_gene: TRBV2; j_gene: TRBJ2-5; d_gene: NA; abundance: few; len: 11
CDR3aa: CASSLVAGAYNEQFF; CDR3nt: TGTGCCAGCAGCTTAGTAGCGGGGGCGTACAATGAGCAGTTCTTC; v_gene: TRBV7-2; j_gene: TRBJ2-1; d_gene: TRBD2; abundance: few; len: 15